The clone carrying this TCR beta chain was recorded at least ten times. Its antigen remains unidentified. This record comes from a study of Graves' ophthalmopathy and Graves' hyperthyroidism. Across the study: At the time of initial diagnosis and before any treatment, peripheral blood was collected.

The sequenced template was RNA, covering the TCR beta CDR3 region. RT-PCR in the first round used HTBI primers; a second-round multiplex PCR followed. From the multiplex PCR reads, TCRdb called clonotypes with MiXCR, one entry per CDR3 protein. The data contain about 480,000 distinct CDR3 sequences, about an eighth of them singletons. What supplied the PBMCs was roughly 10 ml of fresh peripheral blood. The study, taken as a whole, reports: The model reached roughly 71% sensitivity and approximately 72% specificity for predicting ophthalmopathy progression.

This CDR3 spans 14 amino acids. The junction had 7 bases not matched to a gene; V was cut back by 5 bases and J by 4 bases. The chain is built from TRBV12-3 or TRBV12-4 and TRBJ1-2; 7 bases fit TRBD1. Sequences were obtained from blood. The sequence was obtained from a woman aged 25 to 39 with Graves' ophthalmopathy. CDR3 protein: CASSGYRDSYGYTF. The CDR3 DNA reads TGTGCCAGCAGTGGGTACCGGGACAGCTATGGCTACACCTTC.